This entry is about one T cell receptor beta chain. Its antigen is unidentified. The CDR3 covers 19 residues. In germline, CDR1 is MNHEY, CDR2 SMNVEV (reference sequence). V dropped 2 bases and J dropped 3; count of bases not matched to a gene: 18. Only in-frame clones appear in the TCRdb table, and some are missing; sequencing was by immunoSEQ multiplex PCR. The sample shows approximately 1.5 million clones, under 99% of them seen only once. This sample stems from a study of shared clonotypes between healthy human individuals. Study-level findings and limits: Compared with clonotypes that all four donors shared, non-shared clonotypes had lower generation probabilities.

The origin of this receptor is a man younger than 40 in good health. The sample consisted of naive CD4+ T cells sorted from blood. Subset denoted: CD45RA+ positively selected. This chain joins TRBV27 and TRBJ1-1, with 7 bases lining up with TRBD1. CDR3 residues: CASSLRGLSSGGGHTEAFF. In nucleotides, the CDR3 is TGTGCCAGCAGTTTAAGAGGTCTATCATCGGGAGGGGGCCACACTGAAGCTTTCTTT.